A single sample gave rise to the 26 T cell receptor beta chains below, sequenced in a study of CD8 T cells in Susac syndrome. RNA, at about 0.45 to 1 ug, was reverse transcribed with random hexamers. TCRdb itself ran the immunoSEQ multiplex PCR reads through MiXCR, one entry per CDR3 protein. The sample lists approximately 150,000 distinct CDR3 sequences; 90% to 95% were seen once. The material sequenced was CD4+ T cells from PBMCs. These receptor sequences come from a human donor with multiple sclerosis.

V is TRBV7-9 and J is TRBJ2-7; 8 nucleotides line up with TRBD2. The germline CDR1 and CDR2 sequences are SEHNR and FQNEAQ (reference sequence). The CDR3 runs 14 residues. J was trimmed by 9 bases and V by 5 bases; bases with no gene match: 12. The CDR3 loop reads CASSLHEGLAGQYF. The CDR3 nucleotides read TGTGCCAGCAGCCTACATGAGGGGCTAGCGGGGCAGTACTTC.

This chain uses TRBV5-4 with TRBJ2-3; TRBD2 aligns across 11 bases. The CDR3 totals 16 residues. Germline assignment: CDR1 SGHNT and CDR2 YYREEE (reference sequence). Losses at the gene ends were 1 base for V and 4 bases for J; bases not matched to a gene: 5. CDR3 DNA sequence: TGTGCCAGCAGCTTGTCCGCTAGCGGGGGGTCAGATACGCAGTATTTT. Its translation is CASSLSASGGSDTQYF.

V usage is TRBV5-6 and J usage is TRBJ2-6, with no clear D. This CDR3 region has 14 residues. V lost 5 bases and J lost 4, with 10 bases in between. CDR1 and CDR2 from the germline V gene are SGHDT and YYEEEE. The CDR3 sequence: CASSWETGANVLTF. CDR3 DNA sequence: TGTGCCAGCAGTTGGGAAACAGGGGCCAACGTCCTGACTTTC.

The V gene is TRBV7-2, the J gene TRBJ1-2; tentative D call: TRBD1 (5 bases). Per germline, CDR1 SGHTA and CDR2 FQGNSA. Trimming stripped 2 bases from V and 4 bases from J, with 14 bases between. The CDR3 has 15 amino acids. The CDR3 DNA sequence: TGTGCCAGCAGCTTAACTCGGGACCCCCCCTATGGCTACACCTTC. Amino acids: CASSLTRDPPYGYTF.

J is TRBJ2-2 and V is TRBV12-3 or TRBV12-4; 7 bases match TRBD2. J gave up 6 bases and V 3 bases, and 1 base lay outside the gene matches. The CDR3 loop spans 13 amino acids. The CDR3 loop reads CASSFRGAGELFF. The CDR3 DNA reads as TGTGCCAGCAGTTTTCGGGGGGCCGGGGAGCTGTTTTTT.

The chain employs TRBV7-9 and TRBJ2-7; TRBD1 aligns across 7 bases. This CDR3 contains 16 residues. The germline V gene encodes CDR1 SEHNR and CDR2 FQNEAQ (reference sequence). The V and J ends lost 4 bases and 2 bases, in that order; junction bases with no gene match: 11. This chain's CDR3 is CASSSQGGTGAYEQYF. The DNA for the CDR3 is TGTGCCAGCAGCTCCCAGGGTGGCACAGGGGCCTACGAGCAGTACTTC.

This chain uses TRBV20-1 with TRBJ2-7, with TRBD2 matching 10 bases. This CDR3 is built from 16 residues. The germline gives CDR1 DFQATT, CDR2 SNEGSKA (reference sequence). Losses at the gene ends were 0 bases for V and 3 bases for J; bases not matched to a gene: 8. This CDR3 reads CSAREVASGGLYEQYF. CDR3 sequence (DNA): TGCAGTGCTAGAGAGGTGGCTAGCGGGGGCCTCTACGAGCAGTACTTC.

This clonotype was observed once. The rearrangement uses TRBV7-9 and TRBJ2-5, with D possibly being TRBD2 (6 bases). The CDR3 sequence is 15 residues long. Trimming stripped 5 bases from V and 3 bases from J, with 16 bases between. Germline values: CDR1 SEHNR, CDR2 FQNEAQ (reference sequence). DNA for the CDR3: TGTGCCAGCAGCCGGATGGGAGGCGGAGAAGAGACCCAGTACTTC. Translating it yields CASSRMGGGEETQYF. The full variable domain, completed using reference TRBV7-9 and TRBJ2-5, is DTGVSQNPRHKITKRGQNVTFRCDPISEHNRLYWYRQTLGQGPEFLTYFQNEAQLEKSRLLSDRFSAERPKGSFSTLEIQRTEQGDSAMYLCASSRMGGGEETQYFGPGTRLLVL.

The rearrangement links TRBV28 to TRBJ2-5; weak D call: TRBD2 (6 bases). V lost 4 bases to trimming and J lost 5 bases, with 14 bases between them. Germline lookup yields CDR1 MDHEN and CDR2 SYDVKM. The length of the CDR3 is 14 residues. In nucleotides, the CDR3 is TGTGCCAGCAGTTCACTGACTAGACGGGAGACCCAGTACTTC. Translation gives CASSSLTRRETQYF.

With respect to this clonotype: Mismatch with germline at one junction end may stem from a read error. The chain recombines TRBV19 with TRBJ2-7; D not certain. CDR1 LNHDA and CDR2 SQIVND come from the germline V gene (reference sequence). The CDR3 totals 15 residues. CDR3 DNA: TGTGCCAGTAGTATAGCTCAGACCGCCTCCCACGAGCAGTACTTC. This translates into CASSIAQTASHEQYF.

This clonotype was recorded once. The genes are TRBV6-1 and TRBJ2-7; 11 bases match TRBD2. This CDR3 is built from 16 residues. Germline lookup yields CDR1 MNHNS and CDR2 SASEGT. V lost 1 base and J lost 2; bases outside the gene matches: 4. CDR3 sequence reads: CASSEDSGRAPYEQYF. The CDR3 nucleotides read TGTGCCAGCAGTGAAGATAGCGGGAGGGCCCCCTACGAGCAGTACTTC.

V is TRBV15 and J is TRBJ2-3, with 14 bases aligning to TRBD2. The junction had 5 bases not matched to a gene; V was cut back by 5 bases and J by 4 bases. Germline CDR1 is LNHNV and CDR2 is YYDKDF (reference sequence). The CDR3 runs to 16 residues. For the CDR3, the DNA is TGTGCCACCAGCGGAAGACTAGCGGGAGGGGCAGATACGCAGTATTTT. It encodes CATSGRLAGGADTQYF. The complete variable domain, with remaining parts taken from reference TRBV15 and TRBJ2-3, reads DAMVIQNPRYQVTQFGKPVTLSCSQTLNHNVMYWYQQKSSQAPKLLFHYYDKDFNNEADTPDNFQSRRPNTSFCFLDIRSPGLGDTAMYLCATSGRLAGGADTQYFGPGTRLTVL.

V and J are TRBV4-2 and TRBJ2-1, with D possibly being TRBD1 or TRBD2 (5 bases each). This CDR3 comprises 13 residues. The V end lost 3 bases, the J end lost 12 bases, and 15 bases lay between the germline ends. Germline assignment: CDR1 LGHNA and CDR2 YNFKEQ. CDR3 sequence reads: CASSQTGTPLQFF. In DNA, the CDR3 is TGTGCCAGCAGCCAGACCGGGACCCCATTGCAGTTCTTC.

The chain links TRBV6-1 to TRBJ1-5, with a possible D match to TRBD1 (5 bases). Germline CDR1 MNHNS, CDR2 SASEGT. V gave up 3 bases and J gave up 1 base, with 7 bases separating them. The CDR3 loop spans 14 amino acids. The CDR3 region has the DNA TGTGCCAGCAGTGACCCAGGGAGCAATCAGCCCCAGCATTTT. Translating gives CASSDPGSNQPQHF.

The J gene is TRBJ1-3, the V gene TRBV3-1; D remains ambiguous. CDR3 size: 15 residues. Trimming stripped 2 bases from V and 4 bases from J, with 12 bases between. Germline loops: CDR1 LGHDT, CDR2 YNNKEL (reference sequence). CDR3 bases: TGTGCCAGCAGCCAACGAAGGGCGATCGGAAACACCATATATTTT. Its protein is CASSQRRAIGNTIYF.

The genes are TRBV10-3 and TRBJ2-7; D uncertain. V gave up 8 bases and J gave up 0 bases, with 8 bases separating them. The CDR3 consists of 12 residues. Germline V gene sequence: CDR1 ENHRY, CDR2 SYGVKD. The CDR3 DNA sequence: TGTGCCATCGCGACGAGCTCCTACGAGCAGTACTTC. Translated, it gives CAIATSSYEQYF.

The chain has TRBV29-1 and TRBJ2-6, with D unresolved. The CDR3 spans 13 residues. Trimming removed 4 bases at V and 0 bases at J, with 4 bases between. CDR1 and CDR2 from the germline V gene are SQVTM and ANQGSEA. The CDR3: CSVGFSGANVLTF. Written as DNA, the CDR3 is TGCAGCGTTGGGTTCTCTGGGGCCAACGTCCTGACTTTC.

The chain carries TRBV24-1 and TRBJ2-1; 8 nucleotides line up with TRBD2. This CDR3 has 15 amino acids. Germline-derived CDR1 and CDR2 are KGHDR and SFDVKD. The junction had 4 bases not matched to a gene; V was cut back by 3 bases and J by 4 bases. The CDR3 DNA reads as TGTGCCACCAGTGATCCAGCGGGGGAGTACAATGAGCAGTTCTTC. It translates to CATSDPAGEYNEQFF.

This clonotype was detected once. The rearrangement uses TRBV12-3 or TRBV12-4 and TRBJ1-1, with 7 bases aligning to TRBD1. J lost 0 bases, V lost 6 bases, and 7 bases had no gene match. This CDR3 is built from 15 residues. CDR3 sequence: CASRPSTGVNTEAFF. The CDR3 nucleotides read TGTGCCAGCAGACCTTCCACAGGGGTGAACACTGAAGCTTTCTTT.

This chain joins TRBV6-5 and TRBJ2-7; a possible D gene is TRBD2 (5 bases). Trimming shortened V by 0 bases and J by 2 bases, and 14 bases separated the two germline ends. This CDR3 has 16 residues. From germline, CDR1 is MNHEY and CDR2 SVGAGI. The CDR3 loop is CASSYSRGSLAYEQYF. The CDR3 coding sequence is TGTGCCAGCAGTTACTCGAGAGGGAGTCTCGCCTACGAGCAGTACTTC.

The chain employs TRBV9 and TRBJ2-1; tentative D call: TRBD2 (6 bases). Trimming stripped 3 bases from V and 6 bases from J, with 10 bases between. CDR1 is SGDLS, CDR2 YYNGEE, per germline. The CDR3 contains 13 residues. The CDR3 protein is CASSGSGPNEQFF. The CDR3 nucleotides read TGTGCCAGCAGCGGTAGCGGTCCCAATGAGCAGTTCTTC.

In this sample, this clonotype turned up once. The chain recombines TRBV18 with TRBJ2-3; D is ambiguous. Germline CDR1 is KGHSH and CDR2 is LQKENI. V gave up 0 bases and J gave up 0 bases, with 10 bases separating them. The CDR3 loop spans 16 amino acids. CDR3 nucleotide sequence: TGTGCCAGCTCACCACCCGGCAGGCTTAGCACAGATACGCAGTATTTT. Translating it yields CASSPPGRLSTDTQYF.

The CDR3: CSVGTSGRAKNIQYF. Here the CDR3 DNA reads TGCAGCGTTGGGACGTCTGGGAGGGCCAAAAACATTCAGTACTTC. J is TRBJ2-4 and V is TRBV29-1; perhaps TRBD2 as D (6 bases). Trimming removed 4 bases at V and 1 base at J, with 14 bases between. The CDR3 length is 15 residues. Germline lookup yields CDR1 SQVTM and CDR2 ANQGSEA.

This rearrangement joins TRBV5-1 to TRBJ2-4, with D possibly matching TRBD1 (6 bases). V was cut by 3 bases and J by 0 bases, with 7 bases left in between. CDR3 length equals 14 residues. The germline CDR1 and CDR2 sequences are SGHRS and YFSETQ. Here the CDR3 reads CASSWTVAKNIQYF. Here the CDR3 DNA reads TGCGCCAGCAGCTGGACAGTAGCCAAAAACATTCAGTACTTC. The variable domain in full, completed from reference TRBV5-1 and TRBJ2-4, reads KAGVTQTPRYLIKTRGQQVTLSCSPISGHRSVSWYQQTPGQGLQFLFEYFSETQRNKGNFPGRFSGRQFSNSRSEMNVSTLELGDSALYLCASSWTVAKNIQYFGAGTRLSVL.

This chain joins TRBV4-3 and TRBJ1-1, with 7 bases that match TRBD1. The junction had 11 bases not matched to a gene; V was cut back by 3 bases and J by 1 base. The V gene's germline CDR1 is LGHNA and CDR2 YSLEER. CDR3 length: 17 amino acids. This CDR3 reads CASSQRLGDSSNTEAFF. The CDR3 coding sequence is TGCGCCAGCAGCCAGAGGCTCGGGGACAGCTCGAACACTGAAGCTTTCTTT.

This sequence joins TRBV20-1 and TRBJ1-5; D gene unclear. The CDR3 extends over 16 amino acids. Deletions cut 1 base from V and 11 bases from J, with 24 bases between. Germline CDR1 DFQATT, CDR2 SNEGSKA (reference sequence). Here the CDR3 DNA reads TGCAGTGCTAGAGTAATTCATGGACCCCGCCTTCAAGCCCAGCATTTT. Translation gives CSARVIHGPRLQAQHF.